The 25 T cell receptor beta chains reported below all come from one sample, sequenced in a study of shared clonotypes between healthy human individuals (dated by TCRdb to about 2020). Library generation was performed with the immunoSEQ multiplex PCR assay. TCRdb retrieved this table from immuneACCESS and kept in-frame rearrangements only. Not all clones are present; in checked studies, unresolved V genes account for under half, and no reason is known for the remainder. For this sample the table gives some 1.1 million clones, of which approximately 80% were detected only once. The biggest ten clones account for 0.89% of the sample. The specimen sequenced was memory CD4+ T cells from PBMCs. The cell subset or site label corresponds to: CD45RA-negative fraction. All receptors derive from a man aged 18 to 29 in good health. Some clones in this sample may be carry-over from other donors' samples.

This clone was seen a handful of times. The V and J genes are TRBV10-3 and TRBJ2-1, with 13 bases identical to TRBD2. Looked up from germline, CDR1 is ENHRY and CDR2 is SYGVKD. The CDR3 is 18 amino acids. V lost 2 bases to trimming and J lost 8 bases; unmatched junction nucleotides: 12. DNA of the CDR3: TGTGCCATCAGTGAGCCCCGGGGACTAGCGGGGAGGGTCGATGAGCAGTTCTTC. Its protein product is CAISEPRGLAGRVDEQFF.

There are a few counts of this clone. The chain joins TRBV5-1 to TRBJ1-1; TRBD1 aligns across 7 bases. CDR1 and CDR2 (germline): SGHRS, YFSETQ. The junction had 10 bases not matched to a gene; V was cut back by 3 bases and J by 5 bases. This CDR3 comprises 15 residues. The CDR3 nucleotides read TGCGCCAGCAGCTCCCGGGCAGGGGGAGGTACTGAAGCTTTCTTT. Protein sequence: CASSSRAGGGTEAFF.

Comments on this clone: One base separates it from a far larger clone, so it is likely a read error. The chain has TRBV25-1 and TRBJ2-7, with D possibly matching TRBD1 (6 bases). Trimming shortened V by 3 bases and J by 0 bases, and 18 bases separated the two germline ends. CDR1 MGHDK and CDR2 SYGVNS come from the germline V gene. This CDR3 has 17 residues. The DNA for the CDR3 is TGTGCCAGCAGTGACGACCAGGGGATGATAGGCTCCTACGAGCAGTACTTC. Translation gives CASSDDQGMIGSYEQYF.

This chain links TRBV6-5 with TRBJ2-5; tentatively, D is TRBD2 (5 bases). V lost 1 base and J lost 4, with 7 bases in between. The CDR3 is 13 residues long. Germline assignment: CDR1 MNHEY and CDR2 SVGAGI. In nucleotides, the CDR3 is TGTGCCAGCAGTTACTTCGGGGTAGAGACCCAGTACTTC. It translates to CASSYFGVETQYF.

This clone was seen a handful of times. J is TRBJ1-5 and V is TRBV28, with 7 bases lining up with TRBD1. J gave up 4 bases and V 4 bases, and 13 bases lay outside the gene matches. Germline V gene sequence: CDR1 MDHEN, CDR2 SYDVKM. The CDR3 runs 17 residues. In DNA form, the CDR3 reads TGTGCCAGCAGTTCCCCTCTAGACAGGGAACGGAATCAGCCCCAGCATTTT. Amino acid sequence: CASSSPLDRERNQPQHF.

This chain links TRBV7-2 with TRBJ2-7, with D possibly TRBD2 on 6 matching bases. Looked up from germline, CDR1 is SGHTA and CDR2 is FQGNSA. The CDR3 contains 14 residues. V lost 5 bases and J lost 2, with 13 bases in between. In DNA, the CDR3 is TGTGCCAGCAGCCGGGACTGGACAACCTACGAGCAGTACTTC. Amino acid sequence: CASSRDWTTYEQYF.

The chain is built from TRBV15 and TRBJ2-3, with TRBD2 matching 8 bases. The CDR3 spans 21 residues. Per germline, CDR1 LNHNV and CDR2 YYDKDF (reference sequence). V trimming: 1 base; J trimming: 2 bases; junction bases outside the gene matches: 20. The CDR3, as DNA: TGTGCCACCAGCAGAGTTATCAGCTGGACTAGCAGACGCTTATCCACAGATACGCAGTATTTT. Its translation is CATSRVISWTSRRLSTDTQYF.

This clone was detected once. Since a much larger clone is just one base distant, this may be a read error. CDR3 bases: TGCAGCGTCTACACGGGGGGCTACGAGCAGTACTTC. It is translated as CSVYTGGYEQYF. The rearrangement uses TRBV29-1 and TRBJ2-7, with 7 bases that match TRBD2. CDR1 is SQVTM and CDR2 is ANQGSEA in the germline V gene. V shed 6 bases and J 3 bases; nucleotides not matched to a gene: 5. This CDR3 is 12 amino acids long.

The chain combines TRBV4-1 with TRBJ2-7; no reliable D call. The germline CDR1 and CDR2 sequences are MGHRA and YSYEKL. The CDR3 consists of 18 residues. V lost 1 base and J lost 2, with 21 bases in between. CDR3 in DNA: TGCGCCAGCAGCCAAGGTACGTCAGGTGGTACAATAACCTACGAGCAGTACTTC. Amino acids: CASSQGTSGGTITYEQYF.

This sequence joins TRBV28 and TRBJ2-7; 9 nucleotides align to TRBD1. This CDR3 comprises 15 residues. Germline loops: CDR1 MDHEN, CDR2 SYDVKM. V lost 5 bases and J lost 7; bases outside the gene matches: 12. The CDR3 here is CASSAYRDRVGEQYF. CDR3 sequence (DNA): TGTGCCAGCAGTGCTTACCGGGACAGGGTGGGAGAGCAGTACTTC.

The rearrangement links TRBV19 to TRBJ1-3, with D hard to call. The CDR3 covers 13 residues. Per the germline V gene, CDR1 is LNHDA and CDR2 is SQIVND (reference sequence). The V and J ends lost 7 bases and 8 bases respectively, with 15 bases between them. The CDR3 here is CASTPRGSDTIYF. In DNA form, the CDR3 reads TGTGCCAGTACCCCGAGAGGGTCGGACACCATATATTTT.

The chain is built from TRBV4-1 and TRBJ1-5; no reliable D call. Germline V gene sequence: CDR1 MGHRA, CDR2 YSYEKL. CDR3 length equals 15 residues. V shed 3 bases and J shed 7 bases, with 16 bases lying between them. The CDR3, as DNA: TGCGCCAGCAGCCAGGTCGGACGGGCTGGACAGCCCCAGCATTTT. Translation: CASSQVGRAGQPQHF.

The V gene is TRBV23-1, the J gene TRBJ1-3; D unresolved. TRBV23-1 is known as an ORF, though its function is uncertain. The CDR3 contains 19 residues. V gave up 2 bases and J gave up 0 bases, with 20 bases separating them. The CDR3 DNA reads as TGCGCCAGCAGTCAAGCGGGCATAACCAGCCCTATCTCTGGAAACACCATATATTTT. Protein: CASSQAGITSPISGNTIYF.

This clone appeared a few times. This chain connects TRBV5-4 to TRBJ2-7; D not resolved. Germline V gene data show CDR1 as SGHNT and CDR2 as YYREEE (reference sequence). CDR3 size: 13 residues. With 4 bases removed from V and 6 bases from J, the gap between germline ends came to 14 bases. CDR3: CASSADPAVEQYF. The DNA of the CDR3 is TGTGCCAGCAGCGCGGACCCGGCTGTCGAGCAGTACTTC.

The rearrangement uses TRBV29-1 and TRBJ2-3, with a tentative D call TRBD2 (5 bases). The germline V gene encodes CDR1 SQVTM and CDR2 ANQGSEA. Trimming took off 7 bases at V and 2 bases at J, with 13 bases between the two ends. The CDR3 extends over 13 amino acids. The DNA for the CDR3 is TGCAGCGCCGACGGGGAACCCACAGATACGCAGTATTTT. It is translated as CSADGEPTDTQYF.

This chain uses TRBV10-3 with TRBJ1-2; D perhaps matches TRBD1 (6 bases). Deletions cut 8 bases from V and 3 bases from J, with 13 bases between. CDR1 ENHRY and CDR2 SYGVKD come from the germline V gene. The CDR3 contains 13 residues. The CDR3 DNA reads TGTGCCATCGGCGACAGGAACGACTATGGCTACACCTTC. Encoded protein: CAIGDRNDYGYTF.

CDR3 nucleotides: TGCGCCAGCAGCCGATTACCAGGAACCATGAACACTGAAGCTTTCTTT. Protein: CASSRLPGTMNTEAFF. V is TRBV4-1 and J is TRBJ1-1; no firm D call. Germline CDR1 and CDR2: MGHRA and YSYEKL. There are 16 residues in the CDR3. V lost 4 bases, J lost 0 bases, and 15 bases lay in between.

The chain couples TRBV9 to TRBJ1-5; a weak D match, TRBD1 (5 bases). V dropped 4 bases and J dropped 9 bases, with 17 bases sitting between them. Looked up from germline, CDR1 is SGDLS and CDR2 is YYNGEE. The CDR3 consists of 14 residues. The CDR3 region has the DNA TGTGCCAGCAGCTCTTTGGGGGGGGACCTGCCCCAGCATTTT. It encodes CASSSLGGDLPQHF.

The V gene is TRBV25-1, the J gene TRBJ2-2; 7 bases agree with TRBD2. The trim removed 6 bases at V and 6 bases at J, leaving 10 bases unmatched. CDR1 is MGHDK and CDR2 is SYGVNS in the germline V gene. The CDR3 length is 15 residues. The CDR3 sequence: CASSKHAGASGELFF. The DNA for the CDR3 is TGTGCCAGCAGCAAACACGCGGGAGCGTCCGGGGAGCTGTTTTTT.

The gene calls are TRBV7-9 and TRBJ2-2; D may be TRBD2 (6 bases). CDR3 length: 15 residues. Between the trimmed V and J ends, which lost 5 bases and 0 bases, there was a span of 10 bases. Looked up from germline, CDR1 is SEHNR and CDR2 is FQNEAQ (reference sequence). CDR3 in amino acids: CASSQSGSNTGELFF. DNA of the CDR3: TGTGCCAGCAGCCAGAGCGGGTCGAACACCGGGGAGCTGTTTTTT.

Here the CDR3 reads CASSEDGPGGTDTQYF. In nucleotides, the CDR3 is TGTGCCAGCAGTGAAGATGGTCCCGGCGGCACAGATACGCAGTATTTT. The V call is TRBV2, the J call TRBJ2-3; D gene uncertain. V shed 1 base and J shed 1 base, with 12 bases lying between them. Looked up from germline, CDR1 is SNHLY and CDR2 is FYNNEI. The length of the CDR3 is 16 residues.

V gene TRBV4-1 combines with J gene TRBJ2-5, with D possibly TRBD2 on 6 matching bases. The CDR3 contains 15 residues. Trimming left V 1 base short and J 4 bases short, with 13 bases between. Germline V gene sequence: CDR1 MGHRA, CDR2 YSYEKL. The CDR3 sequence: CASSQAGAGGETQYF. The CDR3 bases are TGCGCCAGCAGCCAAGCGGGAGCTGGGGGAGAGACCCAGTACTTC.

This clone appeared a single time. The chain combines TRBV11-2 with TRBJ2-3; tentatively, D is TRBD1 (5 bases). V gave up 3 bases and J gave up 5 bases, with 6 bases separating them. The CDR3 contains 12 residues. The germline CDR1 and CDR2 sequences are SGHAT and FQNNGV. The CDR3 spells CASSFTGDTQYF. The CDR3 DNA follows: TGTGCCAGCAGCTTCACAGGAGATACGCAGTATTTT. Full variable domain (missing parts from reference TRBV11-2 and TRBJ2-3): EAGVAQSPRYKIIEKRQSVAFWCNPISGHATLYWYQQILGQGPKLLIQFQNNGVVDDSQLPKDRFSAERLKGVDSTLKIQPAKLEDSAVYLCASSFTGDTQYFGPGTRLTVL.

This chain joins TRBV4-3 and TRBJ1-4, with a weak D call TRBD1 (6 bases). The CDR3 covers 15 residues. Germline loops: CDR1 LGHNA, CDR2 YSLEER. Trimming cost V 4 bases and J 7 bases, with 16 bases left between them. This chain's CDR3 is CASSRTQGEGEKLFF. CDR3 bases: TGCGCCAGCAGCCGAACACAGGGAGAGGGTGAAAAACTGTTTTTT.

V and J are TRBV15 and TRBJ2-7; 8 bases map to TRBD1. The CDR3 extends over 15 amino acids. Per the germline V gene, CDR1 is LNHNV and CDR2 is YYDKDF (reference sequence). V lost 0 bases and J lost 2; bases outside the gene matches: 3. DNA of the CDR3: TGTGCCACCAGCAGAGAGGACAGGGACACCTACGAGCAGTACTTC. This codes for CATSREDRDTYEQYF.